Sequencing of this T cell receptor beta chain was carried out in a study of CD8 T cells in Susac syndrome (dated by TCRdb to between 2019 and 2020). For the wider study: Among the Susac syndrome patients who were sequenced, clinically active disease was present in about six and clinical remission was observed in roughly 8. Clonality of the CD8+ T cell repertoire was compared between about a dozen healthy donors, some 14 Susac syndrome patients and some 15 multiple sclerosis patients. Whether CD8+ T cell activation and differentiation in Susac syndrome was antigen driven was tested using repertoire sequencing. At blood withdrawal, Susac syndrome patients were therapy-naive, treated with corticosteroids (with IVIg additionally given to some), or treated with IVIg alone. On the study overall, not on this receptor specifically: Clonal expansion was seen in Susac syndrome CD8+ repertoires, peaking in CD8+ TEMRA cells and being greater in clinically active patients than in remitting ones. The number of individuals in the TCR sequencing and HLA analysis was recognized as being relatively small. In the total CD8+ and CD8+ TEMRA repertoires, sixteen and five Susac-specific public clones, respectively, were identified.

RNA was extracted with the RNeasy kit and about 0.5 to 1 ug was reverse transcribed using random hexamers. TCR beta CDR3 regions were amplified with the immunoSEQ multiplex PCR assay covering 54 Vbeta and 13 Jbeta segments. PCR amplification bias was corrected by using a synthetic template baseline for primer optimization and computational correction. The study's own analysis went as follows. Reads were assigned to V, D and J genes according to IMGT and analyzed in immunoSEQ Analyzer, with only productive sequences retained. To calculate clonality, Shannon entropy was normalized by log2 of the number of productive unique sequences and then subtracted from one. Public and private clones were assessed among the 100 most prevalent clones of each patient and control. Susac-specific clones were defined as absent from healthy and MS cohorts, approximately 1,000 published viral clones and other ImmuneACCESS disease sequences. The public sequencing data were trimmed at Q25 with fastp and processed into clonotypes with MiXCR by TCRdb, which kept only in-frame beta chains. Rows matching on CDR3 protein sequence are summarized as one entry with the most common DNA and genes. The V and J calls shown here were made by TCRdb, not taken from the authors' results. In all, the sample holds some 130,000 distinct CDR3 sequences, and more than 85% of those were seen once. The ten top clones hold around 0.2% of the sample.

High-throughput TCR beta sequencing profiled peripheral blood CD8+ and CD4+ T cells from healthy donors, Susac syndrome patients and multiple sclerosis patients. The Susac syndrome patients fulfilled recently defined diagnostic criteria for either definite or probable disease. Bulk CD8+ and CD4+ T cells were purified by magnetic negative isolation, while CD8+ TEMRA cells were enriched using FACS. Blood was drawn into EDTA tubes, processed within 24 hours, and PBMCs were isolated by density gradient centrifugation. PBMCs intended for TCR sequencing were cryopreserved in liquid nitrogen and thawed later in a water bath at 37 degrees C. A purity of at least 90% was achieved for sorted or isolated CD4+, CD8+ and CD8+ TEMRA cells. Worth noting for this clonotype: It has no known antigen specificity. No base qualities exist here, and no much larger clone lies one base off it.

This TCR came from a human donor with Susac syndrome. The source material was CD8+ T cells from PBMCs.

The CDR3 protein: CASRERGTDTQYF. DNA sequence: TGTGCCAGCAGAGAGAGGGGCACAGATACGCAGTATTTT. The receptor chain draws on TRBV11-2 and TRBJ2-3; TRBD2 is perhaps the D gene, given 5 matching bases. Relative to germline, V is 6 bases shorter and J is 1 base shorter, with 8 bases between their ends. In the germline V gene, CDR1 corresponds to SGHAT and CDR2 to FQNNGV. The CDR3 sequence holds 13 residues, the cysteine and phenylalanine included. Only CDR3 DNA remains: 39 bases, in frame from the first base.